Sequencing of this T cell receptor (beta chain) was carried out in a study of Ad26.COV2.S vaccination and SARS-CoV-2 variants. Study overall: The donor belonged to the COV1001 Ad26.COV2.S trial arm.

Profiled with immunoSEQ multiplex PCR; TCRdb holds only in-frame clones, not every one. The sample has 450,000 to 550,000 clones, about nine tenths seen once. The germline gives CDR1 SGHNT, CDR2 YYREEE (reference sequence). The CDR3 runs to 15 residues. V lost 0 bases and J lost 4; bases outside the gene matches: 5. Treatment in this sample: some 20 received Ad26.COV2.S at low or high dose, single or two shots; 5 received placebo; per-sample allocation not given. Sampling happened 63 days after the first vaccine or placebo injection. The TCR comes from a person aged 18-60 years who received the Ad26.COV2.S COVID-19 vaccine or a placebo. The sequenced sample was peripheral blood, obtained in a trial of Ad26.COV2.S vaccine versus placebo. The chain employs TRBV5-4 and TRBJ1-2; 8 bases are a match to TRBD1. The CDR3 sequence is CASSLGQGASYGYTF. CDR3 bases: TGTGCCAGCAGCTTGGGTCAGGGGGCTTCCTATGGCTACACCTTC.